This is a list of T cell receptor beta chains from one sample in a study of CD8 T cells in Susac syndrome. TCRdb re-analysed the immunoSEQ multiplex PCR reads in MiXCR, keeping a single row per CDR3 protein. The sample includes 100,000 to 150,000 distinct CDR3 sequences, over 85% of them seen just once. Sequencing was done on a sample of CD8+ T cells from PBMCs. These receptor sequences come from a human donor with Susac syndrome. The CDR3 runs from the conserved cysteine through the conserved F or W. The D gene is left open where the match is weak. The listing skips clone size in some rows; elsewhere it reads once, few, many or a size class.

clone_size j_call v_call d_call cdr3_aa cdr3_nt
. TRBJ2-3 TRBV11-1 TRBD1 CASSSISLDRLGTDTQYF TGTGCCAGCAGCTCCATCTCACTGGACAGGCTGGGCACAGATACGCAGTATTTT
. TRBJ2-1 TRBV20-1 . CSARAIQSSYNEQFF TGCAGTGCTAGAGCGATACAGAGCTCCTACAATGAGCAGTTCTTC
. TRBJ2-2 TRBV7-9 . CASSPRGNTGELFF TGTGCCAGCAGCCCAAGGGGGAACACCGGGGAGCTGTTTTTT
once TRBJ1-1 TRBV29-1 . CSVEGSWTEAFF TGCAGCGTTGAAGGGTCATGGACTGAAGCTTTCTTT
. TRBJ2-1 TRBV4-1 TRBD2 CASSQGLAGPEQFF TGCGCCAGCAGCCAAGGACTAGCGGGACCGGAGCAGTTCTTC
. TRBJ1-2 TRBV29-1 TRBD1 CSGSTGSNYGYTF TGCAGCGGCTCGACAGGGTCTAACTATGGCTACACCTTC
. TRBJ1-2 TRBV29-1 TRBD1 CSMEDRDRAPYGYTF TGCAGCATGGAAGACCGGGACAGGGCCCCATATGGCTACACCTTC
once TRBJ2-5 TRBV6-5 . CASSFRAQETQYF TGTGCCAGCAGTTTCAGGGCCCAAGAGACCCAGTACTTC
once TRBJ2-5 TRBV30 . CAWSDGTRGVGETQYF TGTGCCTGGAGTGACGGGACCCGGGGAGTCGGAGAGACCCAGTACTTC
. TRBJ2-7 TRBV20-1 . CSARGPGIYEQYF TGCAGTGCTAGAGGACCGGGCATCTACGAGCAGTACTTC
once TRBJ2-5 TRBV19 . CASSIGGQPPETQYF TGTGCCAGTAGTATAGGGGGGCAGCCCCCGGAGACCCAGTACTTC
. TRBJ1-2 TRBV29-1 TRBD1 CSVDPGQGNYGYTF TGCAGCGTTGACCCGGGACAGGGTAACTATGGCTACACCTTC
. TRBJ1-1 TRBV20-1 . CRGAGLNTEAFF TGCAGGGGGGCGGGGCTTAACACTGAAGCTTTCTTT
. TRBJ2-7 TRBV5-1 . CASSLEGGEEQYF TGCGCCAGCAGCTTGGAGGGGGGAGAAGAGCAGTACTTC
. TRBJ1-5 TRBV20-1 . CSAEVQTMGNQPQHF TGCAGTGCTGAGGTTCAGACGATGGGCAATCAGCCCCAGCATTTT
. TRBJ2-7 TRBV7-3 TRBD2 CASSLMGGREDEQYF TGTGCCAGCAGCTTAATGGGCGGGAGGGAAGACGAACAGTACTTC
. TRBJ2-4 TRBV7-8 . CASSLGRGWGTAKNIQYF TGTGCCAGCAGCTTAGGTCGGGGTTGGGGGACAGCCAAAAACATTCAGTACTTC
. TRBJ2-3 TRBV25-1 TRBD1 CASSGRQGRSTDTQYF TGTGCCAGCAGTGGTCGACAGGGGAGAAGCACAGATACGCAGTATTTT
. TRBJ1-1 TRBV24-1 . CATRTGRGGTEAFF TGTGCCACCCGGACGGGGCGGGGCGGGACTGAAGCTTTCTTT
. TRBJ2-7 TRBV13 . CASSLRTGYYEQYF TGTGCCAGCAGCCTTCGGACCGGTTACTACGAGCAGTACTTC
. TRBJ2-3 TRBV4-1 . CASAAPTGFSTDTQYF TGCGCCAGCGCCGCTCCCACCGGATTTAGCACAGATACGCAGTATTTT
. TRBJ1-6 TRBV12-3/TRBV12-4 . CASSLATHSPLHF TGTGCCAGCAGTTTAGCGACACATTCACCCCTCCACTTT
. TRBJ1-1 TRBV27 . CASSPGTYTEAFF TGTGCCAGCAGCCCAGGGACTTACACTGAAGCTTTCTTT
. TRBJ2-3 TRBV30 . CAWSTMSGFSDTQYF TGTGCCTGGTCCACTATGAGCGGGTTTTCAGATACGCAGTATTTT
. TRBJ2-3 TRBV12-5 . CASGPSDGSRRTDTQYF TGTGCTAGTGGTCCCTCCGACGGGAGTCGACGGACAGATACGCAGTATTTT
once TRBJ1-1 TRBV6-4 . CASSDGVGGYAEAFF TGTGCCAGCAGTGACGGGGTCGGGGGATACGCTGAAGCTTTCTTT
. TRBJ1-1 TRBV9 TRBD1 CASSAAQGWNTEAFF TGTGCCAGCAGCGCAGCACAGGGGTGGAACACTGAAGCTTTCTTT
. TRBJ2-3 TRBV3-1 . CASSQALELGTDTQYF TGTGCCAGCAGCCAAGCATTAGAGCTGGGCACAGATACGCAGTATTTT
. TRBJ1-2 TRBV12-3/TRBV12-4 TRBD1 CASRIEGTGGYGYTF TGTGCCAGCAGAATCGAAGGGACAGGGGGCTATGGCTACACCTTC
once TRBJ1-2 TRBV30 TRBD1 CAWSPTGDYGYTF TGTGCCTGGAGCCCGACAGGGGACTATGGCTACACCTTC
. TRBJ2-1 TRBV24-1 TRBD2 CATSDSSGRAYNEQFF TGTGCCACCAGTGATTCTAGCGGGAGGGCCTACAATGAGCAGTTCTTC
. TRBJ1-2 TRBV5-4 TRBD1 CASSLDQTGAYTF TGTGCCAGCAGCTTGGACCAAACAGGGGCCTACACCTTC
. TRBJ2-3 TRBV30 TRBD1 CAWSVGTGPPDTQYF TGTGCCTGGAGTGTGGGGACAGGACCCCCAGATACGCAGTATTTT